A single sample gave rise to the 21 T cell receptor beta chains below, sequenced in a study of T cell responses to AZD1222 COVID-19 vaccine. Profiled with immunoSEQ multiplex PCR; TCRdb holds only in-frame clones, not every one. The sample gives tens of thousands of clones, roughly 88% of which show up once; about 16% is in the top ten. The sequenced sample was peripheral blood, obtained on day 0 of AZD1222 vaccination. These receptor sequences come from an adult in good health.

V gene TRBV24-1 combines with J gene TRBJ1-4; 10 bases fit TRBD1. J lost 6 bases, V lost 4 bases, and 4 bases had no gene match. Germline-derived CDR1 and CDR2 are KGHDR and SFDVKD. The CDR3 runs 15 residues. The CDR3 bases are TGTGCCACCAGTGACTCCGGGACAGGGGATGAAAAACTGTTTTTT. Its translation is CATSDSGTGDEKLFF.

This clone appeared a single time. V gene TRBV12-3 or TRBV12-4 combines with J gene TRBJ2-7, with no clear D. V dropped 5 bases and J dropped 4 bases, with 12 bases sitting between them. CDR3 length: 13 amino acids. CDR3 loop: CASSIQIGYEQYF. CDR3 bases: TGTGCCAGCAGTATCCAAATCGGTTACGAGCAGTACTTC.

The chain has TRBV5-6 and TRBJ2-3; TRBD2 might be the D (6 bases). The length of the CDR3 is 16 residues. V was shortened by 3 bases and J by 0 bases, with 14 bases between the two germline ends. Germline V gives CDR1 SGHDT, CDR2 YYEEEE. Here the CDR3 DNA reads TGTGCCAGCAGCTCCGGGAGATCCCAAAGCACAGATACGCAGTATTTT. Protein: CASSSGRSQSTDTQYF.

This chain joins TRBV27 and TRBJ1-6; D not resolved. V lost 2 bases and J 7 bases, leaving 9 bases between the germline ends. The length of the CDR3 is 14 residues. From germline, CDR1 is MNHEY and CDR2 SMNVEV (reference sequence). The CDR3 bases are TGTGCCAGCAGTTTAAAGGGATTGAATTCACCCCTCCACTTT. It yields the protein CASSLKGLNSPLHF.

The CDR3 sequence: CAISGWGQGSSYEQYF. In nucleotides, the CDR3 is TGTGCCATCAGTGGATGGGGACAGGGGTCCTCCTACGAGCAGTACTTC. This sequence joins TRBV10-3 and TRBJ2-7; 10 positions agree with TRBD1. CDR3 length: 16 amino acids. CDR1 is ENHRY and CDR2 is SYGVKD in the germline V gene. V shed 4 bases, J shed 0 bases, and the junction held 6 bases outside the gene matches.

This chain links TRBV5-4 with TRBJ2-7; TRBD1 matches at 7 bases. Germline V lookup: CDR1 SGHNT, CDR2 YYREEE (reference sequence). The CDR3 extends over 16 amino acids. Trimming removed 4 bases from V and 7 bases from J; junction bases left unmatched: 17. The CDR3 region has the DNA TGTGCCAGCAGCACCCAAGGGGGCCCTTTGGGGAGAGAGCAGTACTTC. This translates into CASSTQGGPLGREQYF.

The rearrangement links TRBV28 to TRBJ2-3, with D perhaps matching TRBD2 (6 bases). V was trimmed by 3 bases and J by 5 bases, leaving 18 bases between them. The length of the CDR3 is 16 residues. Germline V gives CDR1 MDHEN, CDR2 SYDVKM. In nucleotides, the CDR3 is TGTGCCAGCAGTTTGGATAGTCCAGGGCGGGGAGATACGCAGTATTTT. Its translation: CASSLDSPGRGDTQYF.

DNA for the CDR3: TGTGCCACCAGTGATCCCCTTAGCACAGACTATGGCTACACCTTC. This codes for CATSDPLSTDYGYTF. The chain has TRBV24-1 and TRBJ1-2; D gene ambiguous. Per germline, CDR1 KGHDR and CDR2 SFDVKD. Trimming removed 3 bases from V and 3 bases from J, with 13 bases in between. The CDR3 has 15 amino acids.

V and J are TRBV29-1 and TRBJ1-1; D possibly corresponds to TRBD1 (6 bases). From germline, CDR1 is SQVTM and CDR2 ANQGSEA. The germline V and J ends were trimmed by 4 bases and 5 bases, with 20 bases remaining between them. The CDR3 runs to 15 residues. The chain's CDR3 is CSVVGPGAVRTEAFF. As DNA, the CDR3 is TGCAGCGTTGTTGGGCCAGGGGCCGTGAGGACTGAAGCTTTCTTT.

The chain couples TRBV7-8 to TRBJ1-5; 9 nucleotides line up with TRBD1. Germline V gene sequence: CDR1 SGHVS, CDR2 FQNEAQ. V lost 3 bases and J lost 5; bases outside the gene matches: 2. This CDR3 comprises 14 residues. For the CDR3, the DNA is TGTGCCAGCAGCTTGGGACAGGGTTATCAGCCCCAGCATTTT. This translates into CASSLGQGYQPQHF. Looking up the rest from reference TRBV7-8 and TRBJ1-5 gives the full variable domain: GAGVSQSPRYKVAKRGQDVALRCDPISGHVSLFWYQQALGQGPEFLTYFQNEAQLDKSGLPSDRFFAERPEGSVSTLKIQRTQQEDSAVYLCASSLGQGYQPQHFGDGTRLSIL.

The chain couples TRBV29-1 to TRBJ1-2; no clear D. From germline, CDR1 is SQVTM and CDR2 ANQGSEA. This CDR3 has 10 residues. V lost 3 bases, J lost 7 bases, and 6 bases lay in between. In nucleotides, the CDR3 is TGCAGCGTTGAGGAAGGTGGCTACACCTTC. Encoded protein: CSVEEGGYTF.

The chain employs TRBV11-2 and TRBJ2-5, with D tentatively TRBD2 (7 bases). Trimming took off 3 bases at V and 4 bases at J, with 18 bases between the two ends. This CDR3 contains 16 residues. Germline-derived CDR1 and CDR2 are SGHAT and FQNNGV. The CDR3 reads CASSFTGLGGGETQYF. The DNA of the CDR3 is TGTGCCAGCAGCTTTACCGGTCTAGGGGGGGGAGAGACCCAGTACTTC.

This clone was counted between two and nine times. This rearrangement joins TRBV5-4 to TRBJ1-5, with D tentatively TRBD1 (6 bases). Trimming stripped 2 bases from V and 5 bases from J, with 14 bases between. Per the germline V gene, CDR1 is SGHNT and CDR2 is YYREEE (reference sequence). This CDR3 spans 15 amino acids. The CDR3 bases are TGTGCCAGCAGCTTAGAACAGGGTAGGGATCAGCCCCAGCATTTT. It translates to CASSLEQGRDQPQHF.

The chain links TRBV9 to TRBJ2-7; TRBD1 agrees at 10 bases. CDR1 and CDR2 (germline): SGDLS, YYNGEE. V shed 0 bases, J shed 3 bases, and the junction held 3 bases outside the gene matches. The CDR3 totals 15 residues. This CDR3 is CASSVGWDRGYEQYF. The CDR3 DNA sequence: TGTGCCAGCAGCGTAGGATGGGACAGGGGCTACGAGCAGTACTTC.

CDR3 loop: CASSSQSHARGNYGYTF. The CDR3 coding sequence is TGTGCCAGCAGTTCCCAATCCCACGCCAGGGGGAACTATGGCTACACCTTC. The rearrangement joins TRBV28 to TRBJ1-2; 7 nucleotides match TRBD1. After removal of 4 bases from V and 2 bases from J, the junction contained 13 bases not matched to a gene. CDR3 size: 17 residues. The germline gives CDR1 MDHEN, CDR2 SYDVKM.

This clone was picked up a small number of times. This chain joins TRBV6-5 and TRBJ1-2, with D perhaps matching TRBD1 (6 bases). Germline CDR1 reads MNHEY; CDR2 reads SVGAGI. V lost 6 bases to trimming and J lost 10 bases, with 21 bases between them. The CDR3 has 14 amino acids. CDR3 sequence: CASSPTGLSIVYTF. The CDR3, as DNA: TGTGCCAGCAGCCCGACAGGACTCTCAATTGTCTACACCTTC.

V usage is TRBV5-6 and J usage is TRBJ2-2; the D is unclear. Germline loops: CDR1 SGHDT, CDR2 YYEEEE. This CDR3 has 14 amino acids. V shed 2 bases and J shed 5 bases, with 10 bases lying between them. CDR3 amino acids: CASSFGVGTGELFF. DNA for the CDR3: TGTGCCAGCAGCTTTGGGGTTGGAACCGGGGAGCTGTTTTTT. The full variable domain, with the rest looked up from reference TRBV5-6 and TRBJ2-2, is DAGVTQSPTHLIKTRGQQVTLRCSPKSGHDTVSWYQQALGQGPQFIFQYYEEEERQRGNFPDRFSGHQFPNYSSELNVNALLLGDSALYLCASSFGVGTGELFFGEGSRLTVL.

This chain joins TRBV28 and TRBJ2-3; 9 nucleotides line up with TRBD2. V shed 5 bases, J shed 4 bases, and the junction held 7 bases outside the gene matches. The CDR3 length is 15 residues. Per germline, CDR1 MDHEN and CDR2 SYDVKM. CDR3: CASSRAGGKADTQYF. In DNA, the CDR3 is TGTGCCAGCAGTCGGGCGGGGGGGAAGGCAGATACGCAGTATTTT.

Comment on this clone: This sample also contains other DNA sequences that code for the same CDR3. The chain joins TRBV3-1 (or the pseudogene TRBV3-2) to TRBJ1-1; D not resolved. This CDR3 region has 11 residues. V was trimmed by 1 base and J by 6 bases, leaving 3 bases between them. CDR1 and CDR2 (germline): LGHDT, YNNKEL (reference sequence). CDR3 amino acids: CASSQGPEAFF. CDR3 DNA: TGTGCCAGCAGCCAAGGCCCTGAAGCTTTCTTT.

The chain uses TRBV6-2 or TRBV6-3 and TRBJ1-3, with unresolved D. V was pared by 0 bases and J by 8 bases, with 11 bases between. This CDR3 comprises 14 residues. Germline V gene data show CDR1 as MNHEY and CDR2 as SVGEGT. Written as DNA, the CDR3 is TGTGCCAGCAGTTACTCGACCGTCGGCTACACCATATATTTT. This sequence encodes CASSYSTVGYTIYF.

The chain has TRBV7-6 and TRBJ1-3; no firm D call. The CDR3 runs 17 residues. Germline assignment: CDR1 SGHVS and CDR2 FNYEAQ. V lost 2 bases and J 2 bases, leaving 16 bases between the germline ends. CDR3 residues: CASSLNPMGNAGNTIYF. CDR3 bases: TGTGCCAGCAGCTTAAATCCCATGGGGAACGCTGGAAACACCATATATTTT. Drawing the rest from reference TRBV7-6 and TRBJ1-3, the complete variable domain is GAGVSQSPRYKVTKRGQDVALRCDPISGHVSLYWYRQALGQGPEFLTYFNYEAQQDKSGLPNDRFSAERPEGSISTLTIQRTEQRDSAMYRCASSLNPMGNAGNTIYFGEGSWLTVV.